A single sample gave rise to the 27 T cell receptor beta chains below, sequenced in a study of blood T cell repertoires in COVID-19. The method was immunoSEQ multiplex PCR; TCRdb's version includes in-frame clones alone and lacks a portion of them. The sample yields roughly 110,000 clones, 89% seen once. The sequenced sample was peripheral blood. The source is a man in his forties with active or convalescent COVID-19.

J is TRBJ2-2 and V is TRBV5-1, with unresolved D. The CDR3 has 16 residues. The germline gives CDR1 SGHRS, CDR2 YFSETQ. The germline V and J ends were trimmed by 1 base and 4 bases, with 14 bases remaining between them. The CDR3 DNA reads TGCGCCAGCAGCTTGAGAGGTCTTCCTTCCACCGGGGAGCTGTTTTTT. Encoded protein: CASSLRGLPSTGELFF.

J is TRBJ1-2 and V is TRBV12-1; TRBD1 reflects the table's D call only, with no check against the DNA. TRBV12-1 is shown as a pseudogene. The CDR3 extends over 15 amino acids. This CDR3 reads CARGFPGHLLYGYTF. The CDR3 nucleotides read TGTGCCAGGGGGTTTCCGGGACACCTACTCTATGGCTACACCTTC.

The chain uses TRBV7-8 and TRBJ1-4; maybe TRBD1 (6 bases). This CDR3 comprises 15 residues. V was pared by 4 bases and J by 5 bases, with 14 bases between. Looked up from germline, CDR1 is SGHVS and CDR2 is FQNEAQ. The CDR3 sequence: CASSSYREWNEKLFF. The CDR3 nucleotides are TGTGCCAGCAGCTCCTACAGGGAGTGGAATGAAAAACTGTTTTTT.

This chain joins TRBV11-2 and TRBJ1-4; D not resolved. The germline CDR1 and CDR2 sequences are SGHAT and FQNNGV. The CDR3 runs to 15 residues. Trimming removed 5 bases at V and 4 bases at J, with 14 bases between. The CDR3 DNA sequence: TGTGCCAGCAGCATACACAGTCAACTTAATGAAAAACTGTTTTTT. Protein: CASSIHSQLNEKLFF.

The CDR3 loop is CASKKGLAGGYDSTDTQYF. DNA of the CDR3: TGTGCCAGCAAGAAAGGACTAGCGGGAGGATACGACAGCACAGATACGCAGTATTTT. The rearrangement joins TRBV9 to TRBJ2-3, with TRBD2 matching over 14 bases. V lost 6 bases, J lost 0 bases, and 12 bases stayed unmatched. Germline V gene lookup returns CDR1 SGDLS and CDR2 YYNGEE. The CDR3 loop spans 19 amino acids.

CDR3 in amino acids: CASSLASGNTGELFF. The CDR3 DNA sequence: TGCGCCAGCAGCTTGGCAAGCGGGAACACCGGGGAGCTGTTTTTT. The V gene is TRBV5-1, the J gene TRBJ2-2; TRBD2 might be the D (5 bases). The CDR3 has 15 residues. V lost 0 bases to trimming and J lost 1 base, with 7 bases between them. The V gene's germline CDR1 is SGHRS and CDR2 YFSETQ.

This clone was counted between two and nine times. This chain connects TRBV7-2 to TRBJ2-1; 11 bases map to TRBD2. Germline CDR1 and CDR2: SGHTA and FQGNSA. V was clipped by 5 bases and J by 16 bases; unmatched bases: 16. This CDR3 is 15 amino acids long. The CDR3 nucleotides read TGTGCCAGCAGCGGAAATAGCGGGAGGGCCCATCTTTTATTCTTC. Protein sequence: CASSGNSGRAHLLFF.

This rearrangement joins TRBV10-3 to TRBJ1-1, with D possibly TRBD1 on 5 matching bases. Germline assignment: CDR1 ENHRY and CDR2 SYGVKD. The CDR3 is 14 residues long. Trimming stripped 4 bases from V and 0 bases from J, with 9 bases between. CDR3 amino acids: CAISATEMNTEAFF. CDR3 in DNA: TGTGCCATCAGTGCGACAGAGATGAACACTGAAGCTTTCTTT.

The V call is TRBV9, the J call TRBJ1-2, with D unresolved. V was clipped by 0 bases and J by 0 bases, with 6 bases between them. The CDR3 sequence is 14 residues long. Germline assignment: CDR1 SGDLS and CDR2 YYNGEE. The CDR3, as DNA: TGTGCCAGCAGCGTAGCTATGGCTAACTATGGCTACACCTTC. It encodes CASSVAMANYGYTF.

V is TRBV7-3 and J is TRBJ2-1; D is unclear. The CDR3 sequence is 13 residues long. From germline, CDR1 is SGHTA and CDR2 FQGTGA. V lost 5 bases to trimming and J lost 7 bases, with 12 bases between them. This chain's CDR3 is CASSPGISNEQFF. CDR3 nucleotides: TGTGCCAGCAGCCCCGGTATTTCGAATGAGCAGTTCTTC.

The chain has TRBV12-1 and TRBJ1-1. TRBV12-1 is tagged as a pseudogene. The CDR3 has 13 amino acids. CDR3 protein: CASSSPWGAEAFF. CDR3 DNA sequence: TGTGCCAGCAGCTCCCCGTGGGGGGCTGAAGCTTTCTTT.

The chain links TRBV6-5 to TRBJ2-1; 9 bases align to TRBD1. Germline V lookup: CDR1 MNHEY, CDR2 SVGAGI. This CDR3 comprises 15 residues. V shed 0 bases and J 7 bases; nucleotides not matched to a gene: 4. The CDR3, as DNA: TGTGCCAGCAGTTACTCGGACAGGGGCTATAATGAGCAGTTCTTC. Translation gives CASSYSDRGYNEQFF.

The V gene is TRBV5-6, the J gene TRBJ2-1, with 7 bases identical to TRBD2. The CDR3 has 15 residues. V gave up 0 bases and J gave up 6 bases; unmatched junction bases: 6. The germline CDR1 and CDR2 sequences are SGHDT and YYEEEE. This CDR3 reads CASSLAGGYGNEQFF. In DNA form, the CDR3 reads TGTGCCAGCAGCTTGGCGGGAGGCTACGGCAATGAGCAGTTCTTC.

The chain recombines TRBV4-3 with TRBJ2-7; D is ambiguous. The ends were cut back, 0 bases at V and 2 bases at J, with 8 bases in the middle. Germline V gene data show CDR1 as LGHNA and CDR2 as YSLEER. The CDR3 sequence is 14 residues long. CDR3 coding DNA: TGCGCCAGCAGCCAAGAGGGTCAGGCCTACGAGCAGTACTTC. Translated: CASSQEGQAYEQYF.

The chain links TRBV7-9 to TRBJ2-1; 13 nucleotides align to TRBD2. The CDR3 extends over 16 amino acids. The trim removed 5 bases at V and 8 bases at J, leaving 9 bases unmatched. The germline V gene encodes CDR1 SEHNR and CDR2 FQNEAQ (reference sequence). CDR3 sequence reads: CASSTGTSGMRDEQFF. The CDR3 DNA follows: TGTGCCAGCAGCACTGGGACTAGCGGGATGAGGGATGAGCAGTTCTTC.

Comment on this clone: The identical CDR3 is also encoded by other nucleotide sequences in the sample. This sequence joins TRBV7-8 and TRBJ2-7; D gene uncertain. From germline, CDR1 is SGHVS and CDR2 FQNEAQ. Deletions cut 5 bases from V and 1 base from J, with 3 bases between. The CDR3 loop spans 11 amino acids. The CDR3 region has the DNA TGTGCCAGCAGCCCTTCCTACGAGCAGTACTTC. It yields the protein CASSPSYEQYF.

J is TRBJ1-6 and V is TRBV28; tentatively, D is TRBD1 (6 bases). CDR1 MDHEN and CDR2 SYDVKM come from the germline V gene. Trimming shortened V by 5 bases and J by 10 bases, and 15 bases separated the two germline ends. The CDR3 contains 14 residues. CDR3 bases: TGTGCCAGCAGTCCCGGACAGAACTTCTCACCCCTCCACTTT. Its protein product is CASSPGQNFSPLHF. Based on the CDR3 plus reference TRBV28 and TRBJ1-6, the full variable domain is DVKVTQSSRYLVKRTGEKVFLECVQDMDHENMFWYRQDPGLGLRLIYFSYDVKMKEKGDIPEGYSVSREKKERFSLILESASTNQTSMYLCASSPGQNFSPLHFGNGTRLTVT.

Written as DNA, the CDR3 is TGTGCCAGCAGCTTGGGGAGCTCCTACGAGCAGTACTTC. It codes for CASSLGSSYEQYF. V is TRBV5-6 and J is TRBJ2-7; D is uncertain. V lost 0 bases and J 0 bases, leaving 4 bases between the germline ends. Germline-derived CDR1 and CDR2 are SGHDT and YYEEEE. The CDR3 is made up of 13 amino acids.

This clone is a singleton in its sample. The chain combines TRBV2 with TRBJ1-2, with 7 positions matching TRBD1. Germline CDR1 and CDR2: SNHLY and FYNNEI. The CDR3 length is 12 residues. Trimming cost V 9 bases and J 3 bases; bases outside gene matches: 4. This chain's CDR3 is CASRGGHYGYTF. Written as DNA, the CDR3 is TGTGCCAGTAGAGGGGGCCACTATGGCTACACCTTC.

The chain has TRBV7-2 and TRBJ1-2; 8 bases match TRBD1. The CDR3 consists of 13 residues. V dropped 6 bases and J dropped 7; count of bases not matched to a gene: 7. Germline V gene lookup returns CDR1 SGHTA and CDR2 FQGNSA. CDR3 in DNA: TGTGCCAGCAGGACACAGGGGGTGGGTGGCTACACCTTC. It yields the protein CASRTQGVGGYTF.

This chain uses TRBV19 with TRBJ1-2; 7 bases agree with TRBD1. V dropped 7 bases and J dropped 4; count of bases not matched to a gene: 6. CDR1 is LNHDA and CDR2 is SQIVND in the germline V gene (reference sequence). This CDR3 contains 13 residues. CDR3 region: CASTTRDSYGYTF. CDR3 DNA sequence: TGTGCCAGTACTACCCGGGACAGCTATGGCTACACCTTC.

The genes are TRBV6-2 or TRBV6-3 and TRBJ2-1; TRBD2 matches at 10 bases. From germline, CDR1 is MNHEY and CDR2 SVGEGT. Losses at the gene ends were 3 bases for V and 4 bases for J; bases not matched to a gene: 6. CDR3 length: 16 amino acids. The CDR3 nucleotides read TGTGCCAGCAGTTATCTAGCGGGAGCTAGATACAATGAGCAGTTCTTC. It translates to CASSYLAGARYNEQFF.

This clone was detected a few times. The CDR3 DNA reads TGCGCCAGCAGCCGTATCGGGGATGAGCAGTTCTTC. Translating gives CASSRIGDEQFF. This chain joins TRBV4-1 and TRBJ2-1; weak D call: TRBD2 (5 bases). Germline loops: CDR1 MGHRA, CDR2 YSYEKL. V shed 4 bases and J shed 8 bases, with 9 bases lying between them. This CDR3 has 12 amino acids.

In its sample, this clone is medium-sized (0.01 to 0.1%). The chain employs TRBV18 and TRBJ2-7; 7 bases map to TRBD2. CDR1 KGHSH and CDR2 LQKENI come from the germline V gene. Germline trimming cut 0 bases from V and 6 bases from J; bases unmatched to any gene: 14. CDR3 length equals 17 residues. The CDR3 is CASSPPGGTLLGGEQYF. CDR3 bases: TGTGCCAGCTCACCACCGGGAGGGACTCTCCTTGGCGGCGAGCAGTACTTC.

The chain carries TRBV15 and TRBJ2-3, with 7 nucleotides matching TRBD2. The junction had 6 bases not matched to a gene; V was cut back by 6 bases and J by 3 bases. The germline CDR1 and CDR2 sequences are LNHNV and YYDKDF (reference sequence). The CDR3 contains 14 residues. The CDR3, as DNA: TGTGCCACCAGTTGGGGAGGGGAAACAGATACGCAGTATTTT. It translates to CATSWGGETDTQYF.

The chain couples TRBV30 to TRBJ2-1; D is perhaps TRBD2 (6 bases). Trimming shortened V by 2 bases and J by 8 bases, and 10 bases separated the two germline ends. Germline V gene sequence: CDR1 GTSNPN, CDR2 SVGIG (reference sequence). This CDR3 is built from 12 residues. The DNA of the CDR3 is TGTGCCTGGAGTCAACTAGCCCATGAGCAGTTCTTC. Protein product: CAWSQLAHEQFF.

The V call is TRBV28, the J call TRBJ1-2; 7 bases are shared with TRBD1. This CDR3 has 15 residues. CDR1 is MDHEN and CDR2 is SYDVKM in the germline V gene. The V segment lost 5 bases and the J segment 2 bases; nucleotides outside the gene matches: 8. CDR3 sequence: CASSTAGTENYGYTF. In DNA, the CDR3 is TGTGCCAGCAGTACCGCAGGGACAGAGAACTATGGCTACACCTTC.